A single sample gave rise to the 14 T cell receptor beta chains below, sequenced in a study of T-cell reconstitution after alpha-beta-depleted transplantation in children. The library targeted TCRbeta and was prepared with unique molecular identifiers. TCRdb re-analysed the PCR reads in MiXCR, keeping a single row per CDR3 protein. This sample has some 500,000 distinct CDR3 sequences, with approximately 32% found just once. The source material was PBMCs from the stem cell graft donor, sampled from the stem cell graft. These receptors were taken from a human donor who donated a stem cell graft to a child with aplastic anemia.

The chain recombines TRBV28 with TRBJ2-3; D might be TRBD1 or TRBD2, each matching 5 bases. Germline CDR1 MDHEN, CDR2 SYDVKM. This CDR3 spans 13 amino acids. Trimming removed 7 bases at V and 5 bases at J, with 13 bases between. The CDR3 loop reads CASNLGAQDTQYF. CDR3 in DNA: TGTGCCAGCAACCTCGGGGCTCAAGATACGCAGTATTTT.

The CDR3 DNA reads as TGTGCCAGCTCACCAAGAAGACAGGGGGCGAATCAGCCCCAGCATTTT. Its protein is CASSPRRQGANQPQHF. The chain combines TRBV18 with TRBJ1-5; TRBD1 aligns across 10 bases. CDR1 is KGHSH, CDR2 LQKENI, per germline. The V and J ends lost 2 bases and 4 bases, in that order; junction bases with no gene match: 5. The CDR3 runs to 16 residues.

V and J are TRBV5-4 and TRBJ2-1; D may be TRBD1 (6 bases). Germline V lookup: CDR1 SGHNT, CDR2 YYREEE (reference sequence). The CDR3 has 14 residues. Trimming left V 2 bases short and J 10 bases short, with 16 bases between. The CDR3 region is CASSLRTQGREQFF. In DNA form, the CDR3 reads TGTGCCAGCAGCTTACGAACACAGGGACGGGAGCAGTTCTTC.

The chain links TRBV27 to TRBJ2-2; 9 bases are shared with TRBD2. The CDR3 consists of 14 residues. Germline-derived CDR1 and CDR2 are MNHEY and SMNVEV (reference sequence). V was pared by 3 bases and J by 7 bases, with 3 bases of the junction left unmatched. The CDR3 region is CASSLRREGGELFF. The CDR3, as DNA: TGTGCCAGCAGTTTGCGGCGGGAGGGCGGGGAGCTGTTTTTT.

The chain combines TRBV29-1 with TRBJ1-1; D is uncertain. V was pared by 6 bases and J by 0 bases, with 11 bases between. Germline V gene data show CDR1 as SQVTM and CDR2 as ANQGSEA. This CDR3 region has 13 residues. The CDR3 sequence: CSVFPRLNTEAFF. CDR3 sequence (DNA): TGCAGCGTCTTCCCACGATTGAACACTGAAGCTTTCTTT.

Only a few counts were recorded for this clonotype. V gene TRBV18 combines with J gene TRBJ1-5; weak D call: TRBD1 (5 bases). V lost 2 bases and J 4 bases, leaving 15 bases between the germline ends. The germline V gene has CDR1 KGHSH and CDR2 LQKENI. This CDR3 comprises 16 residues. As DNA, the CDR3 is TGTGCCAGCTCACCATCGGGTGACAGTGAAAATCAGCCCCAGCATTTT. Translated: CASSPSGDSENQPQHF.

There are a few counts of this clonotype. The chain uses TRBV13 and TRBJ1-2, with 10 bases fitting TRBD1. Germline V CDR1 and CDR2: PRHDT, FYEKMQ (reference sequence). V dropped 4 bases and J dropped 4; count of bases not matched to a gene: 6. The CDR3 has 15 amino acids. CDR3 DNA sequence: TGTGCCAGCAGCTCCGGACAGGGGGTCGTCTATGGCTACACCTTC. Translated, it gives CASSSGQGVVYGYTF. Combining the CDR3 with reference TRBV13 and TRBJ1-2 gives the whole variable domain AAGVIQSPRHLIKEKRETATLKCYPIPRHDTVYWYQQGPGQDPQFLISFYEKMQSDKGSIPDRFSAQQFSDYHSELNMSSLELGDSALYFCASSSGQGVVYGYTFGSGTRLTVV.

This clonotype was counted a single time. V usage is TRBV19 and J usage is TRBJ2-7; 11 bases agree with TRBD2. Germline V gives CDR1 LNHDA, CDR2 SQIVND (reference sequence). The CDR3 consists of 15 residues. The J segment lost 6 bases and the V segment lost 2 bases, leaving 6 bases of the junction unmatched. The CDR3 sequence is CASSISTSGSSEQYV. The CDR3 bases are TGTGCCAGTAGTATATCTACTAGCGGGAGCAGCGAGCAGTACGTC.

J is TRBJ1-1 and V is TRBV20-1; TRBD1 is a possible D gene (5 bases). The CDR3 extends over 16 amino acids. Germline-derived CDR1 and CDR2 are DFQATT and SNEGSKA (reference sequence). Trimming stripped 0 bases from V and 5 bases from J, with 19 bases between. For the CDR3, the DNA is TGCAGTGCTAGAGATCTCGGCTTAAGGGGCGAAACTGAAGCTTTCTTT. Translation gives CSARDLGLRGETEAFF.

This rearrangement joins TRBV5-1 to TRBJ2-7; 10 positions match TRBD2. This CDR3 is built from 16 residues. Germline V gene sequence: CDR1 SGHRS, CDR2 YFSETQ. V shed 4 bases and J 1 base; nucleotides not matched to a gene: 8. CDR3 coding DNA: TGCGCCAGCAGCCCCGGGAGCGGGAGGGATTCCTACGAGCAGTACGTC. Protein: CASSPGSGRDSYEQYV.

Here the CDR3 reads CASATFGQRSYNEQFF. The CDR3 DNA reads TGTGCCAGCGCTACCTTCGGTCAGCGCTCCTACAATGAGCAGTTCTTC. This rearrangement joins TRBV12-3 or TRBV12-4 to TRBJ2-1; D not resolved. Trimming took off 8 bases at V and 0 bases at J, with 17 bases between the two ends. The CDR3 consists of 16 residues.

V usage is TRBV9 and J usage is TRBJ2-1, with 10 bases fitting TRBD1. The germline gives CDR1 SGDLS, CDR2 YYNGEE. With V trimmed by 0 bases and J by 9 bases, 3 bases remained unmatched. The CDR3 is 14 residues long. CDR3 coding DNA: TGTGCCAGCAGCGTAGAGACAGGGGGCAGTGAGCAGTTCTTC. This codes for CASSVETGGSEQFF.

This chain joins TRBV19 and TRBJ2-5; perhaps D is TRBD1 or TRBD2 (5 bases each). The germline V and J ends were trimmed by 3 bases and 5 bases, with 16 bases remaining between them. The germline V gene encodes CDR1 LNHDA and CDR2 SQIVND (reference sequence). The CDR3 loop spans 15 amino acids. The DNA for the CDR3 is TGTGCCAGTAGTATCTGGGCGAGGGGACCTGAGACCCAGTACTTC. Protein product: CASSIWARGPETQYF.

This clonotype was counted a few times. The V gene is TRBV7-9, the J gene TRBJ2-6; tentative D call: TRBD2 (6 bases). Germline V gene lookup returns CDR1 SEHNR and CDR2 FQNEAQ (reference sequence). V was clipped by 4 bases and J by 4 bases, with 17 bases between them. This CDR3 comprises 17 residues. CDR3 amino acids: CASSSRDFRRGANVLTF. The CDR3, as DNA: TGTGCCAGCAGCTCTCGGGACTTTCGGAGGGGGGCCAACGTCCTGACTTTC.